These 6 T cell receptor beta chains came from one sample sequenced in a study of IL-17A CD8 T cells in psoriatic arthritis synovium. Clones were read by immunoSEQ multiplex PCR, and TCRdb kept only the in-frame ones, dropping some. The sample shows about 2,300 clones, roughly 72% of them seen only once. Psoriatic arthritis patients had synovial fluid drawn from joints that were actively inflamed. The sequencing input was memory CD8+ T cells from synovial fluid. The subset here: bulk memory CD8+ T cells (CD45RA-CD27+/- and CD45RA+CD27-). Receptors were obtained from a human donor with psoriatic arthritis.

The sample holds a few counts of this clone. The genes are TRBV19 and TRBJ1-6; no firm D call. The V gene's germline CDR1 is LNHDA and CDR2 SQIVND (reference sequence). This CDR3 has 11 amino acids. The V end lost 3 bases, the J end lost 14 bases, and 8 bases lay between the germline ends. CDR3 DNA sequence: TGTGCCAGTAGTATGCAGTCCACCCTCCACTTT. Its protein is CASSMQSTLHF.

With regard to this clone: Distinct nucleotide sequences in the sample also encode this CDR3. The chain couples TRBV19 to TRBJ1-1, with a tentative D call TRBD1 (6 bases). The CDR3 loop spans 15 amino acids. Trimming shortened V by 5 bases and J by 4 bases, and 17 bases separated the two germline ends. Germline lookup yields CDR1 LNHDA and CDR2 SQIVND (reference sequence). CDR3 bases: TGTGCCAGTAGTGGTCAGGGGAAAGGTGGCACTGAAGCTTTCTTT. Translated, it gives CASSGQGKGGTEAFF.

This chain uses TRBV2 with TRBJ1-4, with 7 bases aligning to TRBD1. V was clipped by 4 bases and J by 0 bases; unmatched bases: 2. The CDR3 loop spans 15 amino acids. CDR1 is SNHLY and CDR2 is FYNNEI in the germline V gene. CDR3 sequence: CASSGTGTTNEKLFF. The CDR3 DNA reads TGTGCCAGCAGTGGGACAGGCACAACTAATGAAAAACTGTTTTTT.

This CDR3 is CASSVSGDREQYF. The CDR3 DNA reads as TGTGCCAGCAGCGTCAGTGGGGACCGCGAGCAGTACTTC. The gene calls are TRBV9 and TRBJ2-7; the D call may be TRBD1 or TRBD2 (5 bases each). The CDR3 spans 13 residues. Germline CDR1 is SGDLS and CDR2 is YYNGEE. V lost 2 bases and J lost 6, with 12 bases in between.

V and J are TRBV4-1 and TRBJ2-5; a weak D match, TRBD2 (6 bases). The CDR3 contains 17 residues. Germline-derived CDR1 and CDR2 are MGHRA and YSYEKL. Trimming took off 4 bases at V and 1 base at J, with 19 bases between the two ends. The CDR3 coding sequence is TGCGCCAGCAGCCTTGCCCTAGGCAGGGAGGTCCAAGAGACCCAGTACTTC. Protein sequence: CASSLALGREVQETQYF.

This rearrangement joins TRBV25-1 to TRBJ2-5; 8 bases are a match to TRBD2. The trim removed 0 bases at V and 3 bases at J, leaving 6 bases unmatched. This CDR3 spans 16 amino acids. Germline-derived CDR1 and CDR2 are MGHDK and SYGVNS. The CDR3, as DNA: TGTGCCAGCAGTGAATATGGTAGCGGGGCGGAAGAGACCCAGTACTTC. Its translation: CASSEYGSGAEETQYF.